This entry lists 21 T cell receptor beta chains sequenced from one sample in a study of OX40 agonist ivuxolimab in advanced cancers. The assay was immunoSEQ multiplex PCR, and TCRdb's table has in-frame clones only and misses some. Counted here are about 33,000 clones, about nine tenths occurring once; the ten biggest clones make up roughly 28%. Sequencing was performed on CD4+ or CD8+ T cells sorted from blood, taken in a trial of the OX40 agonist ivuxolimab. The receptors shown here come from an adult with an advanced solid tumor such as melanoma, head and neck, liver or kidney cancer.

The CDR3 reads CASSIVHSGTEAFF. The DNA for the CDR3 is TGTGCCAGTAGTATAGTTCACAGCGGCACTGAAGCTTTCTTT. The chain recombines TRBV19 with TRBJ1-1; no clear D. This CDR3 comprises 14 residues. The germline CDR1 and CDR2 sequences are LNHDA and SQIVND (reference sequence). Trimming removed 1 base at V and 4 bases at J, with 10 bases between.

The J gene is TRBJ1-1, the V gene TRBV4-1; a possible D gene is TRBD1 (5 bases). V was cut by 4 bases and J by 0 bases, with 12 bases left in between. The germline CDR1 and CDR2 sequences are MGHRA and YSYEKL. The length of the CDR3 is 15 residues. CDR3 DNA sequence: TGCGCCAGCAGCCCCGTTGACAGAATGAACACTGAAGCTTTCTTT. It encodes CASSPVDRMNTEAFF.

The chain uses TRBV5-6 and TRBJ2-2; D may be TRBD2 (6 bases). CDR3 size: 15 residues. Germline assignment: CDR1 SGHDT and CDR2 YYEEEE. V shed 6 bases and J shed 4 bases, with 16 bases lying between them. CDR3 loop: CASTSRMGGTGELFF. CDR3 bases: TGTGCCAGCACAAGCCGGATGGGGGGCACCGGGGAGCTGTTTTTT. The full variable domain, rest sourced from reference TRBV5-6 and TRBJ2-2, is DAGVTQSPTHLIKTRGQQVTLRCSPKSGHDTVSWYQQALGQGPQFIFQYYEEEERQRGNFPDRFSGHQFPNYSSELNVNALLLGDSALYLCASTSRMGGTGELFFGEGSRLTVL.

The CDR3 DNA sequence: TGTGCCAGCAGTTACGACTGGTTTGAGTCGGACACTGAAGCTTTCTTT. Its translation is CASSYDWFESDTEAFF. This chain links TRBV6-5 with TRBJ1-1, with no clear D. The germline gives CDR1 MNHEY, CDR2 SVGAGI. V was shortened by 2 bases and J by 3 bases, with 16 bases between the two germline ends. The CDR3 consists of 16 residues.

This chain links TRBV28 with TRBJ2-7; D not resolved. Between the trimmed V and J ends, which lost 4 bases and 3 bases, there was a span of 10 bases. In germline, CDR1 is MDHEN, CDR2 SYDVKM. The CDR3 has 13 residues. CDR3 protein: CASSSIHHYEQYF. DNA of the CDR3: TGTGCCAGCAGTTCCATCCACCACTACGAGCAGTACTTC.

The chain joins TRBV27 to TRBJ1-2, with 10 bases that match TRBD1. The germline V gene encodes CDR1 MNHEY and CDR2 SMNVEV (reference sequence). The V segment lost 0 bases and the J segment 2 bases; nucleotides outside the gene matches: 3. The CDR3 contains 16 residues. The CDR3 DNA is TGTGCCAGCAGTTTATCGGGGGGACAGGGGAACTATGGCTACACCTTC. It specifies CASSLSGGQGNYGYTF.

The chain recombines TRBV27 with TRBJ2-1; 7 bases line up with TRBD2. This CDR3 spans 17 amino acids. The V gene's germline CDR1 is MNHEY and CDR2 SMNVEV (reference sequence). With 6 bases clipped from V and 1 base from J, the junction kept 12 bases outside the gene matches. CDR3 region: CASRPDSGLSSYNEQFF. The CDR3 bases are TGTGCCAGCAGGCCGGACTCGGGACTAAGTTCCTACAATGAGCAGTTCTTC.

There are a few counts of this clone. The chain uses TRBV5-6 and TRBJ1-1; 7 positions agree with TRBD1. The V gene's germline CDR1 is SGHDT and CDR2 YYEEEE. The CDR3 loop spans 15 amino acids. J gave up 0 bases and V 3 bases, and 5 bases lay outside the gene matches. The CDR3, as DNA: TGTGCCAGCAGCTGGACAGGAGGGATGAACACTGAAGCTTTCTTT. Protein: CASSWTGGMNTEAFF.

The CDR3 region has the DNA TGTGCCACCAGCAGAGTAAGGCTAGAGCTCTACGAGCAGTACTTC. As protein: CATSRVRLELYEQYF. This chain links TRBV15 with TRBJ2-7, with D uncertain. V shed 1 base and J shed 3 bases, with 13 bases lying between them. The germline gives CDR1 LNHNV, CDR2 YYDKDF (reference sequence). This CDR3 spans 15 amino acids.

This clone was seen more than once but under ten times. The V and J genes are TRBV2 and TRBJ2-1; TRBD1 might be the D (6 bases). Germline-derived CDR1 and CDR2 are SNHLY and FYNNEI. The CDR3 has 16 amino acids. V was shortened by 2 bases and J by 4 bases, with 15 bases between the two germline ends. The CDR3 loop reads CASSENTGISYNEQFF. The DNA of the CDR3 is TGTGCCAGCAGTGAAAATACAGGGATCTCTTACAATGAGCAGTTCTTC.

The chain employs TRBV7-6 and TRBJ2-3; D tentatively reads TRBD1 or TRBD2 (5 bases each). Germline CDR1 is SGHVS and CDR2 is FNYEAQ. This CDR3 has 14 residues. Trimming left V 0 bases short and J 1 base short, with 5 bases between. In DNA, the CDR3 is TGTGCCAGCAGCTTAGCGGGGGGCACAGATACGCAGTATTTT. This encodes CASSLAGGTDTQYF.

This chain joins TRBV4-1 and TRBJ2-7, with unresolved D. This CDR3 region has 13 residues. Deletions cut 0 bases from V and 2 bases from J, with 5 bases between. In germline, CDR1 is MGHRA, CDR2 YSYEKL. This chain's CDR3 is CASSQDQPYEQYF. In DNA form, the CDR3 reads TGCGCCAGCAGCCAAGATCAACCCTACGAGCAGTACTTC.

The V call is TRBV6-5, the J call TRBJ2-1; 7 bases line up with TRBD2. The length of the CDR3 is 15 residues. V was clipped by 2 bases and J by 4 bases; unmatched bases: 5. Germline CDR1 is MNHEY and CDR2 is SVGAGI. CDR3 nucleotide sequence: TGTGCCAGCAGTTACGGGAGCGGGGTTTACAATGAGCAGTTCTTC. It specifies CASSYGSGVYNEQFF.

As DNA, the CDR3 is TGTGCCAGCAGGGGGATCGGGTTACAGCCCCAGCATTTT. Translating it yields CASRGIGLQPQHF. The V gene is TRBV2, the J gene TRBJ1-5, with D unresolved. The CDR3 consists of 13 residues. V was pared by 6 bases and J by 7 bases, with 13 bases between. Germline loops: CDR1 SNHLY, CDR2 FYNNEI. The variable domain in full, with the rest retrieved from reference TRBV2 and TRBJ1-5, is EPEVTQTPSHQVTQMGQEVILRCVPISNHLYFYWYRQILGQKVEFLVSFYNNEISEKSEIFDDQFSVERPDGSNFTLKIRSTKLEDSAMYFCASRGIGLQPQHFGDGTRLSIL.

V and J are TRBV29-1 and TRBJ1-1; D is perhaps TRBD1 (5 bases). Germline V gene data show CDR1 as SQVTM and CDR2 as ANQGSEA. The V and J ends lost 5 bases and 1 base respectively, with 8 bases between them. This CDR3 contains 12 residues. CDR3: CSVSGGNTEAFF. CDR3 nucleotides: TGCAGCGTTTCCGGGGGGAACACTGAAGCTTTCTTT.

The rearrangement joins TRBV6-4 to TRBJ1-5; 11 positions agree with TRBD1. The V gene end was trimmed by 10 bases and the J gene end by 3 bases; junction bases not matched to a gene: 5. This CDR3 contains 14 residues. The germline V gene encodes CDR1 MRHNA and CDR2 SNTAGT. DNA of the CDR3: TGTGCCACCCCGGACAGGGGGCACAATCAGCCCCAGCATTTT. Translating gives CATPDRGHNQPQHF.

This rearrangement joins TRBV28 to TRBJ2-1, with 8 nucleotides matching TRBD1. Germline CDR1 is MDHEN and CDR2 is SYDVKM. This CDR3 contains 14 residues. With V trimmed by 6 bases and J by 4 bases, 5 bases remained unmatched. CDR3 region: CASRKGQGYNEQFF. CDR3 DNA: TGTGCCAGCAGAAAAGGACAGGGTTACAATGAGCAGTTCTTC.

The CDR3 bases are TGTGCCACCAGCCCCCGGGACTCGAGCTCCTACGAGCAGTACTTC. Residues: CATSPRDSSSYEQYF. The V gene is TRBV15, the J gene TRBJ2-7, with D possibly being TRBD2 (6 bases). CDR1 and CDR2 from the germline V gene are LNHNV and YYDKDF (reference sequence). The CDR3 covers 15 residues. Trimming left V 5 bases short and J 0 bases short, with 14 bases between.

The CDR3 reads CATSRGARGADTQYF. DNA for the CDR3: TGTGCCACCAGCAGAGGGGCAAGAGGAGCAGATACGCAGTATTTT. The chain couples TRBV15 to TRBJ2-3; D remains unclear. Trimming cost V 1 base and J 4 bases, with 12 bases left between them. The CDR3 spans 15 residues. Germline V gene sequence: CDR1 LNHNV, CDR2 YYDKDF (reference sequence).

The chain uses TRBV27 and TRBJ2-7; no definite D call. The germline V and J ends were trimmed by 7 bases and 0 bases, with 10 bases remaining between them. This CDR3 comprises 13 residues. Germline assignment: CDR1 MNHEY and CDR2 SMNVEV (reference sequence). CDR3 region: CASKPSNSYEQYF. CDR3 DNA: TGTGCCAGCAAGCCCTCAAACTCCTACGAGCAGTACTTC.

The genes are TRBV11-2 and TRBJ2-3; tentative D call: TRBD1 (7 bases). V dropped 10 bases and J dropped 3 bases, with 14 bases sitting between them. In germline, CDR1 is SGHAT, CDR2 FQNNGV. This CDR3 spans 13 amino acids. This chain's CDR3 is CATAGQTTDTQYF. The CDR3 DNA follows: TGTGCCACCGCGGGACAGACTACAGATACGCAGTATTTT.